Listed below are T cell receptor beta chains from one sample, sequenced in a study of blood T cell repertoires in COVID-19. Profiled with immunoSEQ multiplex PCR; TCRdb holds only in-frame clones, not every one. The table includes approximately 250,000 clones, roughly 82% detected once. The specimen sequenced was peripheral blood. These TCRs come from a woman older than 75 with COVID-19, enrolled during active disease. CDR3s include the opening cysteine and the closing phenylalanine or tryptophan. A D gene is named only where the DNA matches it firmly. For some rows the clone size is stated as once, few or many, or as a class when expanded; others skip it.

TGTGCCAGTAGTGTTCGACAAAACACTGAAGCTTTCTTT,CASSVRQNTEAFF,TRBV19,-,-,TRBJ1-1
TGCGCCAGCAGCTTGAGGGCTAGCGGCCAAGAGACCCAGTACTTC,CASSLRASGQETQYF,TRBV5-1,-,TRBD2,TRBJ2-5
TGTGCCAGTAGTATAAGGCTAGAGGGCACCGGGGAGCTGTTTTTT,CASSIRLEGTGELFF,TRBV19,-,-,TRBJ2-2
TGTGCCACCAGTGGCGGGGCGACGGCAATTCAGTTCTTC,CATSGGATAIQFF,TRBV24-1,-,-,TRBJ2-1
TGTGCCAGCAGTTTACTAGGGGGCGCTACTAATGAAAAACTGTTTTTT,CASSLLGGATNEKLFF,TRBV28,-,TRBD1,TRBJ1-4
TGTGCCAGCAGCGTAGTTACAGGGGGTACCGCCGGGGAGCTGTTTTTT,CASSVVTGGTAGELFF,TRBV9,-,TRBD1,TRBJ2-2
TGTGCCAGCAGTCACAGGGGGGGAGCCAAAAACATTCAGTACTTC,CASSHRGGAKNIQYF,TRBV28,few,-,TRBJ2-4
TGTGCCAGCAGTCTAGGACTAGCGGACAATGAGCAGTTCTTC,CASSLGLADNEQFF,TRBV27,-,TRBD2,TRBJ2-1
TGTGCCAGTAGTCAAGGGGAAATCGGGCCTGGAAACACCATATATTTT,CASSQGEIGPGNTIYF,TRBV19,-,-,TRBJ1-3
TGTGCCAGCTCACTGGGTAGAGGACTAGCCCAAGAGACCCAGTACTTC,CASSLGRGLAQETQYF,TRBV18,-,TRBD2,TRBJ2-5
TGTGCCAGCAGTCGGACAGTTAATGAAAAACTGTTTTTT,CASSRTVNEKLFF,TRBV6-5,-,-,TRBJ1-4
TGTGCCAGCAGTTCCGGAGTCTTGGCTTTCTTT,CASSSGVLAFF,TRBV12-3/TRBV12-4,few,-,TRBJ1-1
TGTGCCAGCAGTTACTCGATACGTTACCAGGGGGCTTGGGACGAGCAGTACTTC,CASSYSIRYQGAWDEQYF,TRBV6-2/TRBV6-3,-,TRBD1,TRBJ2-7
TGTGCCACCAGTGAATCAGGGGGCGGGGACACTGAAGCTTTCTTT,CATSESGGGDTEAFF,TRBV24-1,-,TRBD1,TRBJ1-1
TGTGCCAGCAGGCGACAGGGGGCTCAGGAAAAACTGTTTTTT,CASRRQGAQEKLFF,TRBV6-5,few,TRBD1,TRBJ1-4
TGCGCCAGCAGCTTTCAGGGGGGCAATCAGCCCCAGCATTTT,CASSFQGGNQPQHF,TRBV5-1,-,TRBD1,TRBJ1-5
TGTGCCAGCAGCTTAGGGGCGGCTAGCGGGGCGGCCGAGCAGTACTTC,CASSLGAASGAAEQYF,TRBV7-6,-,TRBD2,TRBJ2-7
TGTGCCAGCAGTCCATCAACCGGGACAGCAGATACGCAGTATTTT,CASSPSTGTADTQYF,TRBV6-5,-,TRBD1,TRBJ2-3
TGCGCCAGCAGCCAAGAGGCAGCGAGCCCCTATGGCTACACCTTC,CASSQEAASPYGYTF,TRBV4-1,-,-,TRBJ1-2
TGCTGGTCTTCCAGGACACTGAACACTGAAGCTTTCTTT,CWSSRTLNTEAFF,TRBV12-3/TRBV12-4,once,-,TRBJ1-1
TGTGCCATCTTTCATGGGGGCCGAGGTACGCAGTATTTT,CAIFHGGRGTQYF,TRBV14,-,-,TRBJ2-3
TGTGCCATGGCGAGGACAGGGGAAAATTCACCCCTCCACTTT,CAMARTGENSPLHF,TRBV10-3,-,TRBD1,TRBJ1-6
TGCGCCAGCAGCTTGGTGGCGGGGATGAACACTGAAGCTTTCTTT,CASSLVAGMNTEAFF,TRBV5-1,-,-,TRBJ1-1
TGTGCCACCCGAGGGGGAGTCGGCAATCAGCCCCAGCATTTT,CATRGGVGNQPQHF,TRBV6-6,many,-,TRBJ1-5
TGTGCCAGCAGTCCGGGGACTAGCGGATTGGGGGAAGAGACCCAGTACTTC,CASSPGTSGLGEETQYF,TRBV6-6,-,TRBD2,TRBJ2-5
TGCGCCAGCAGCTTGGATCCCGGGTTTGGCTACACCTTC,CASSLDPGFGYTF,TRBV5-1,-,-,TRBJ1-2
TGTGCCAGCAGCCAAGATCTACGCTCTGGAAACACCATATATTTT,CASSQDLRSGNTIYF,TRBV3-1/TRBV3-2,-,-,TRBJ1-3
TGTGCCAGCAGTGAAGTCTCCGGGAGTACGGACGAGCAGTACTTC,CASSEVSGSTDEQYF,TRBV6-1,-,-,TRBJ2-7
TGCGCCAGCAGCAGAAAGGAGACTACCGGGAATGAAAAACTGTTTTTT,CASSRKETTGNEKLFF,TRBV4-1,-,-,TRBJ1-4
TGTGCCAGCAGCATACAGGCGACAACTAATGAAAAACTGTTTTTT,CASSIQATTNEKLFF,TRBV3-1/TRBV3-2,-,-,TRBJ1-4
TGTGCCAGCAGTAGACAGGGGAAGGCCTATAATTCACCCCTCCACTTT,CASSRQGKAYNSPLHF,TRBV28,few,TRBD1,TRBJ1-6
TGTGCCAGCAGGACAGGCGAAGGGTATAATTCACCCCTCCACTTT,CASRTGEGYNSPLHF,TRBV6-5,-,-,TRBJ1-6
TGTGCCAGTTCTCGGGGTGGCAATCAGCCCCAGCATTTT,CASSRGGNQPQHF,TRBV19,-,-,TRBJ1-5
TGTGCCAGCACCGGAACAGGGGACGAGCAGTACTTC,CASTGTGDEQYF,TRBV5-6,once,TRBD1,TRBJ2-7
TGTGCCAGCGCTGTAACCCTAGATAGCTTACAGACCCAGTACTTC,CASAVTLDSLQTQYF,TRBV7-2,-,-,TRBJ2-5
TGTGCCAGCAGTTCCCCCCTAGGGGGATCACCCCTCCACTTT,CASSSPLGGSPLHF,TRBV28,few,-,TRBJ1-6
TGTGCCATCAGATCACAGGGGGCGGTCCCTGAAGCTTTCTTT,CAIRSQGAVPEAFF,TRBV10-3,once,TRBD1,TRBJ1-1
TGTGCCAGCAGCTTCCTAATGAACACTGAAGCTTTCTTT,CASSFLMNTEAFF,TRBV11-2,-,-,TRBJ1-1
TGTGCCAGCAGCTTATTGGGACAGGTAAATTCACCCCTCCACTTT,CASSLLGQVNSPLHF,TRBV7-2,-,TRBD1,TRBJ1-6
TGTGCCAGCAGCTTACAGGGAGGGTATGAAGCTTTCTTT,CASSLQGGYEAFF,TRBV7-2,-,-,TRBJ1-1
TGTGCCAGCAGTCGGGACACTTCCCTGCGGGAGCAGTACTTC,CASSRDTSLREQYF,TRBV6-2/TRBV6-3,-,-,TRBJ2-7
TGTGCCAGCAGTGATAACAGGGGATCTACCTCACCCCTCCACTTT,CASSDNRGSTSPLHF,TRBV2,few,TRBD1,TRBJ1-6
TGTGCCAGCAGCTTGCAGCGGGATTCACCCCTCCACTTT,CASSLQRDSPLHF,TRBV11-2,-,-,TRBJ1-6
TGTGCCAGCATGCAGGGACAGAACTATGGCTACACCTTC,CASMQGQNYGYTF,TRBV7-9,-,TRBD1,TRBJ1-2
TGTGCCAGCAGCTTAGTGGGGACTAGGGGGAAAGAGACCCAGTACTTC,CASSLVGTRGKETQYF,TRBV7-2,-,TRBD2,TRBJ2-5
TGTGCCATCAGCAGAACAGGTCTTGATTATAATTCACCCCTCCACTTT,CAISRTGLDYNSPLHF,TRBV10-3,-,-,TRBJ1-6
TGTGCCAGCAGTCGCCTCGGGGGTCCGTACAATGAGCAGTTCTTC,CASSRLGGPYNEQFF,TRBV27,-,-,TRBJ2-1
TGTGCCAGCAGCACTTCTAGCGGGGTATACAATGAGCAGTTCTTC,CASSTSSGVYNEQFF,TRBV11-2,-,TRBD2,TRBJ2-1
TGTGCCAGCAGCCCCTCGCTTAGCAGCAACCAAGAGACCCAGTACTTC,CASSPSLSSNQETQYF,TRBV7-2,-,-,TRBJ2-5
TGTGCCATCAGTGGAGCAGGCAGCTCCTACGAGCAGTACTTC,CAISGAGSSYEQYF,TRBV10-3,once,-,TRBJ2-7
TGTGCCAGCAGCGCCAAGGGAGAGTACACCGGGGAGCTGTTTTTT,CASSAKGEYTGELFF,TRBV12-1,-,-,TRBJ2-2
TGTGCCAGCAGACGACTTCCGGGACAGGGGGCTTTTCGCGAGCAGTACTTC,CASRRLPGQGAFREQYF,TRBV6-6,few,TRBD1,TRBJ2-7
TGTGCCACCAGCAGAGCGCACACAGGGTTAGGGTCACCCCTCCACTTT,CATSRAHTGLGSPLHF,TRBV15,few,-,TRBJ1-6